One sample yielded the 31 T cell receptor beta chains listed below, sequenced in a study of cytomegalovirus exposure and HLA in healthy donors. A multiplex PCR was run with 60 Vbeta primers and 13 Jbeta primers. Here immunoSEQ multiplex PCR was the method, and the copy in TCRdb shows in-frame clones only, minus some. The sample has more than 130,000 clones; around 77% are singletons. The material sequenced was PBMCs. Every receptor here comes from a man younger than 40 in good health and CMV-seronegative.

In this sample, this clone turned up a few times. This chain connects TRBV27 to TRBJ2-5, with 12 bases identical to TRBD2. This CDR3 has 16 amino acids. Germline CDR1 is MNHEY and CDR2 is SMNVEV (reference sequence). J was trimmed by 3 bases and V by 0 bases; bases with no gene match: 2. In DNA form, the CDR3 reads TGTGCCAGCAGTTTATCAGCTAGCGGGGGGGAAGAGACCCAGTACTTC. Amino acids: CASSLSASGGEETQYF.

The rearrangement joins TRBV7-2 to TRBJ2-7; possibly TRBD2 for D (6 bases). The CDR3 is made up of 14 amino acids. Germline V gene sequence: CDR1 SGHTA, CDR2 FQGNSA. Trimming stripped 5 bases from V and 2 bases from J, with 13 bases between. The CDR3 DNA sequence: TGTGCCAGCAGCGTTAGCGGTTCCCCCTACGAGCAGTACTTC. Its translation is CASSVSGSPYEQYF.

This sequence joins TRBV13 and TRBJ2-3, with 9 positions matching TRBD1. Germline values: CDR1 PRHDT, CDR2 FYEKMQ (reference sequence). The CDR3 length is 17 residues. V gave up 5 bases and J gave up 2 bases; unmatched junction bases: 11. The CDR3 DNA follows: TGTGCCAGCAGCGGCGAAACCGGGACAGGGTTCACAGATACGCAGTATTTT. Protein sequence: CASSGETGTGFTDTQYF.

This chain uses TRBV2 with TRBJ2-7; 7 bases map to TRBD1. Germline V gene data show CDR1 as SNHLY and CDR2 as FYNNEI. V lost 8 bases and J lost 4; bases outside the gene matches: 5. The CDR3 covers 12 residues. The DNA of the CDR3 is TGTGCCAGCCATGGACAGGCGTACGAGCAGTACTTC. It specifies CASHGQAYEQYF.

The rearrangement links TRBV5-4 to TRBJ2-3; 8 bases agree with TRBD2. Trimming removed 0 bases from V and 0 bases from J; junction bases left unmatched: 3. This CDR3 contains 16 residues. CDR1 SGHNT and CDR2 YYREEE come from the germline V gene (reference sequence). CDR3 protein: CASSLGAGGSTDTQYF. As DNA, the CDR3 is TGTGCCAGCAGCTTGGGGGCGGGGGGAAGCACAGATACGCAGTATTTT.

The chain couples TRBV10-3 to TRBJ2-7; TRBD2 agrees at 9 bases. Germline CDR1 is ENHRY and CDR2 is SYGVKD. This CDR3 has 13 residues. The V and J ends lost 10 bases and 5 bases, in that order; junction bases with no gene match: 9. The CDR3 spells CATTKREDNEQYF. The CDR3 region has the DNA TGTGCCACCACGAAGCGGGAGGACAACGAGCAGTACTTC.

This clone was seen once. The chain links TRBV10-3 to TRBJ2-7; TRBD1 aligns across 7 bases. Germline CDR1 ENHRY, CDR2 SYGVKD. The V segment lost 11 bases and the J segment 0 bases; nucleotides outside the gene matches: 7. This CDR3 region has 13 residues. The CDR3 is CAYSGTDSYEQYF. Here the CDR3 DNA reads TGTGCCTATTCCGGGACAGACTCCTACGAGCAGTACTTC.

The chain employs TRBV9 and TRBJ2-7; 12 bases fit TRBD1. V lost 2 bases, J lost 6 bases, and 6 bases stayed unmatched. CDR1 and CDR2 from the germline V gene are SGDLS and YYNGEE. The CDR3 totals 15 residues. CDR3 region: CASSVRGTGGGEQYF. The DNA of the CDR3 is TGTGCCAGCAGCGTCAGGGGGACAGGGGGCGGCGAGCAGTACTTC.

The gene calls are TRBV19 and TRBJ1-2; 7 bases line up with TRBD1. The CDR3 runs to 14 residues. Per the germline V gene, CDR1 is LNHDA and CDR2 is SQIVND (reference sequence). V shed 6 bases and J 4 bases; nucleotides not matched to a gene: 8. The CDR3 bases are TGTGCCAGTAGCCCCGTCCCAGGGGGCTATGGCTACACCTTC. Translated, it gives CASSPVPGGYGYTF.

The chain joins TRBV19 to TRBJ1-1, with D perhaps matching TRBD1 (6 bases). V gave up 5 bases and J gave up 1 base, with 8 bases separating them. From germline, CDR1 is LNHDA and CDR2 SQIVND (reference sequence). The CDR3 is made up of 13 amino acids. CDR3 region: CASSVGQNTEAFF. DNA of the CDR3: TGTGCCAGTAGTGTGGGACAGAACACTGAAGCTTTCTTT.

V usage is TRBV27 and J usage is TRBJ2-7; a weak D match, TRBD2 (6 bases). The V end was cut by 0 bases, the J end by 3 bases, with 12 bases between. From germline, CDR1 is MNHEY and CDR2 SMNVEV (reference sequence). The CDR3 contains 15 residues. CDR3 sequence reads: CASSLSPGLDYEQYF. Written as DNA, the CDR3 is TGTGCCAGCAGTTTATCGCCGGGACTCGACTACGAGCAGTACTTC.

The chain links TRBV6-6 to TRBJ1-3; the D gene is possibly TRBD1 (5 bases). V shed 7 bases and J shed 0 bases, with 7 bases lying between them. The CDR3 sequence is 13 residues long. Germline CDR1 MNHNY, CDR2 SVGAGI (reference sequence). The CDR3 is CASTGGSGNTIYF. CDR3 DNA: TGTGCCAGCACGGGGGGCTCTGGAAACACCATATATTTT.

Only one count was recorded for this clone. The chain uses TRBV2 and TRBJ1-1; D not resolved. Germline lookup yields CDR1 SNHLY and CDR2 FYNNEI. This CDR3 spans 15 amino acids. V lost 10 bases and J lost 1, with 19 bases in between. CDR3 coding DNA: TGTGCCACCCTCTGGCGGGCAGGCGGGAACACTGAAGCTTTCTTT. Encoded protein: CATLWRAGGNTEAFF.

This clone was detected once. V is TRBV18 and J is TRBJ2-3; 9 bases are shared with TRBD1. The CDR3 spans 15 residues. Trimming at V came to 0 bases and at J to 8 bases, leaving 6 bases not matched to a gene. The germline V gene encodes CDR1 KGHSH and CDR2 LQKENI. CDR3 region: CASSPPIQGAVTQYF. CDR3 bases: TGTGCCAGCTCACCACCAATACAGGGGGCAGTTACGCAGTATTTT.

The sample holds one count of this clone. The chain recombines TRBV13 with TRBJ2-1; the match to TRBD2 covers 7 bases. The germline CDR1 and CDR2 sequences are PRHDT and FYEKMQ (reference sequence). Trimming cost V 1 base and J 4 bases; bases outside gene matches: 10. CDR3 length: 17 amino acids. The CDR3 coding sequence is TGTGCCAGCAGCTTAGCATGGGTAGGCGGGAGTTACAATGAGCAGTTCTTC. This gives the protein CASSLAWVGGSYNEQFF.

The rearrangement links TRBV4-2 to TRBJ1-3; 7 bases match TRBD1. The CDR3 is made up of 16 amino acids. After removal of 2 bases from V and 3 bases from J, the junction contained 7 bases not matched to a gene. CDR1 is LGHNA and CDR2 is YNFKEQ in the germline V gene. The CDR3 protein is CASSQQQGQGGNTIYF. As DNA, the CDR3 is TGTGCCAGCAGCCAACAACAGGGGCAGGGTGGAAACACCATATATTTT.

This clone occurred a few times. The V call is TRBV19, the J call TRBJ1-5, with a possible D match to TRBD1 (6 bases). This CDR3 spans 15 amino acids. The germline V gene encodes CDR1 LNHDA and CDR2 SQIVND (reference sequence). V was trimmed by 4 bases and J by 5 bases, leaving 15 bases between them. CDR3 coding DNA: TGTGCCAGTAGTACAACAGGGTTGTTTGATCAGCCCCAGCATTTT. This gives the protein CASSTTGLFDQPQHF.

The chain employs TRBV29-1 and TRBJ1-2; a possible D gene is TRBD1 (5 bases). Between the trimmed V and J ends, which lost 3 bases and 1 base, there was a span of 15 bases. CDR1 SQVTM and CDR2 ANQGSEA come from the germline V gene. CDR3 length equals 15 residues. The CDR3 here is CSVDLGREGNYGYTF. The CDR3 nucleotides are TGCAGCGTTGATCTTGGCAGGGAGGGTAACTATGGCTACACCTTC.

The chain couples TRBV27 to TRBJ2-3, with D tentatively TRBD1 (6 bases). CDR1 MNHEY and CDR2 SMNVEV come from the germline V gene (reference sequence). V dropped 7 bases and J dropped 0 bases, with 23 bases sitting between them. This CDR3 is built from 18 residues. The CDR3 coding sequence is TGTGCCAGCACAGGCCTGCCCACAGGGATTCCTAGCACAGATACGCAGTATTTT. This encodes CASTGLPTGIPSTDTQYF.

This clone was recorded at least ten times. The rearrangement links TRBV4-1 to TRBJ1-5; the match to TRBD1 covers 10 bases. V was pared by 2 bases and J by 5 bases, with 12 bases of the junction left unmatched. Germline V gene data show CDR1 as MGHRA and CDR2 as YSYEKL. This CDR3 spans 18 amino acids. This CDR3 is CASSQSGTGDSIHQPQHF. CDR3 bases: TGCGCCAGCAGCCAATCCGGGACAGGGGATAGTATTCATCAGCCCCAGCATTTT.

This clone occurred a few times. V and J are TRBV27 and TRBJ2-1; 10 bases line up with TRBD2. After removal of 5 bases from V and 5 bases from J, the junction contained 6 bases not matched to a gene. The CDR3 length is 15 residues. Looked up from germline, CDR1 is MNHEY and CDR2 is SMNVEV (reference sequence). CDR3: CASSRAGGPHNEQFF. Written as DNA, the CDR3 is TGTGCCAGCAGTAGAGCGGGAGGGCCCCACAATGAGCAGTTCTTC.

The V and J genes are TRBV19 and TRBJ1-2; TRBD1 aligns across 7 bases. The CDR3 covers 14 residues. Unmatched junction bases numbered 6, after V lost 5 bases and J lost 3 bases. The germline V gene encodes CDR1 LNHDA and CDR2 SQIVND (reference sequence). CDR3 residues: CASSGPGQYYGYTF. DNA of the CDR3: TGTGCCAGTAGTGGCCCGGGACAGTACTATGGCTACACCTTC. Looking up the rest from reference TRBV19 and TRBJ1-2 gives the full variable domain: DGGITQSPKYLFRKEGQNVTLSCEQNLNHDAMYWYRQDPGQGLRLIYYSQIVNDFQKGDIAEGYSVSREKKESFPLTVTSAQKNPTAFYLCASSGPGQYYGYTFGSGTRLTVV.

This clone has more than one count but fewer than ten. The J gene is TRBJ1-1, the V gene TRBV4-1; maybe TRBD1 (6 bases). Germline V gene sequence: CDR1 MGHRA, CDR2 YSYEKL. The CDR3 totals 15 residues. V gave up 5 bases and J gave up 0 bases, with 13 bases separating them. The CDR3 nucleotides are TGCGCCAGCAGCGACGGACAGCCGATGAACACTGAAGCTTTCTTT. Translating gives CASSDGQPMNTEAFF.

A few counts support this clone. The chain couples TRBV7-6 to TRBJ2-7, with a tentative D call TRBD2 (6 bases). Per germline, CDR1 SGHVS and CDR2 FNYEAQ. The length of the CDR3 is 16 residues. V was clipped by 3 bases and J by 1 base, with 16 bases between them. This CDR3 reads CASSFYPRGASYEQYF. The CDR3 coding sequence is TGTGCCAGCAGCTTTTACCCCCGCGGGGCTTCCTACGAGCAGTACTTC. The variable domain in full, completed from reference TRBV7-6 and TRBJ2-7, reads GAGVSQSPRYKVTKRGQDVALRCDPISGHVSLYWYRQALGQGPEFLTYFNYEAQQDKSGLPNDRFSAERPEGSISTLTIQRTEQRDSAMYRCASSFYPRGASYEQYFGPGTRLTVT.

The chain couples TRBV28 to TRBJ2-1, with D possibly being TRBD1 (5 bases). Germline V gene sequence: CDR1 MDHEN, CDR2 SYDVKM. There are 15 residues in the CDR3. V shed 6 bases and J shed 0 bases, with 12 bases lying between them. The CDR3 DNA sequence: TGTGCCAGCAGCAGGGTTCTAGGCTCCTACAATGAGCAGTTCTTC. Residues: CASSRVLGSYNEQFF.

The chain combines TRBV28 with TRBJ2-3; D possibly corresponds to TRBD2 (6 bases). V lost 10 bases and J 10 bases, leaving 12 bases between the germline ends. The CDR3 is 10 residues long. CDR1 and CDR2 from the germline V gene are MDHEN and SYDVKM. For the CDR3, the DNA is TGTGCCACCGAGGAGCGGGCGCAGTATTTT. Protein product: CATEERAQYF.

The rearrangement uses TRBV5-4 and TRBJ1-1, with a weak D call TRBD1 (5 bases). Germline assignment: CDR1 SGHNT and CDR2 YYREEE (reference sequence). This CDR3 spans 15 amino acids. V shed 2 bases and J shed 0 bases, with 11 bases lying between them. The CDR3: CASSFKPDMNTEAFF. CDR3 DNA: TGTGCCAGCAGCTTTAAACCGGACATGAACACTGAAGCTTTCTTT.

On this clone itself: This may be a read error: a much more frequent sequence differs by one nucleotide. The gene calls are TRBV6-5 and TRBJ1-1; TRBD1 matches 7 bases. V trimming: 7 bases; J trimming: 9 bases; junction bases outside the gene matches: 8. The length of the CDR3 is 12 residues. Germline CDR1 and CDR2: MNHEY and SVGAGI. As DNA, the CDR3 is TGTGCCAGCAAGGGACAGATAAGTAAAGCTTTCTTT. It encodes CASKGQISKAFF.

V and J are TRBV10-3 and TRBJ1-4; D is unclear. CDR1 and CDR2 (germline): ENHRY, SYGVKD. V lost 4 bases to trimming and J lost 6 bases, with 9 bases between them. The CDR3 sequence is 13 residues long. The CDR3 sequence is CAISVSGDEKLFF. In DNA form, the CDR3 reads TGTGCCATCAGTGTCAGCGGTGATGAAAAACTGTTTTTT.

V and J are TRBV14 and TRBJ1-2, with no clear D. The CDR3 has 15 residues. The germline V gene has CDR1 SGHDN and CDR2 FVKESK. The V and J ends lost 1 base and 6 bases respectively, with 15 bases between them. The CDR3 spells CASSQGFWAQDGYTF. DNA for the CDR3: TGTGCCAGCAGCCAAGGGTTCTGGGCCCAGGATGGCTACACCTTC.

The V and J genes are TRBV5-5 and TRBJ1-4, with 11 bases identical to TRBD1. Germline values: CDR1 SGHKS, CDR2 YYEKEE (reference sequence). V trimming: 4 bases; J trimming: 7 bases; junction bases outside the gene matches: 9. The CDR3 covers 16 residues. The CDR3 DNA is TGTGCCAGCAGCCCTGTAGTCGGGACAGGGGGTGAAAAACTGTTTTTT. It specifies CASSPVVGTGGEKLFF.